This T cell receptor (beta chain) was recorded in a study of T cells in Graves' hyperthyroidism and ophthalmopathy. Turning to the study itself: Before any treatment, at initial diagnosis, peripheral blood was collected. Study-level results: Blood samples included most of the expanded thyroid clonotypes exceeding 0.001.

The hyperthyroidism was newly diagnosed and had lasted under 2 months; the patients were aged 18 to 65. The blood was taken when hyperthyroidism was first diagnosed, before any ophthalmopathy symptoms showed up. The junction had 3 bases not matched to a gene; V was cut back by 2 bases and J by 1 base. This CDR3 has 15 residues. The germline gives CDR1 DFQATT, CDR2 SNEGSKA (reference sequence). The CDR3 regions of TCR beta were amplified from RNA transcripts. A first-round RT-PCR of the TCR CDR3 used the HTBI primer set. One entry per CDR3 protein results from TCRdb running MiXCR on the multiplex PCR reads. This table holds about 380,000 distinct CDR3 sequences, around an eighth found once. Comments on this clonotype: The antigen is unknown.

The sequencing sample was made of blood. This chain connects TRBV20-1 to TRBJ2-2, with TRBD2 identical over 8 bases. The TCR was taken from a man between 25 and 39 years old with Graves' hyperthyroidism that later progressed to Graves' ophthalmopathy. The CDR3 region is CSARRAGVNTGELFF. DNA of the CDR3: TGCAGTGCTAGAAGAGCGGGGGTGAACACCGGGGAGCTGTTTTTT.